Below, 22 T cell receptor beta chains from the same sample are listed, as sequenced in a study of blood T cell repertoires in COVID-19. Profiled with immunoSEQ multiplex PCR; TCRdb holds only in-frame clones, not every one. Counted here are 300,000 to 350,000 clones, around 89% occurring once; the ten biggest clones make up around 4.5%. The sequenced material came from PBMCs or T cells enriched from blood (not recorded which). The receptors here all came from a woman between 18 and 30 years old with acute COVID-19.

The chain links TRBV5-8 to TRBJ1-5; 10 bases match TRBD1. The CDR3 length is 14 residues. The germline gives CDR1 SGHTS, CDR2 YDEGEE. The J segment lost 2 bases and the V segment lost 5 bases, leaving 1 base of the junction unmatched. CDR3 nucleotide sequence: TGTGCCAGCAGGGACAGGGGGGGCAATCAGCCCCAGCATTTT. This codes for CASRDRGGNQPQHF.

This chain uses TRBV20-1 with TRBJ1-5; 8 bases map to TRBD1. This CDR3 spans 14 amino acids. The V gene's germline CDR1 is DFQATT and CDR2 SNEGSKA (reference sequence). V lost 3 bases, J lost 5 bases, and 6 bases stayed unmatched. The DNA of the CDR3 is TGCAGTGCTAGTCGGGACAGGCGACATCAGCCCCAGCATTTT. It encodes CSASRDRRHQPQHF.

The chain is built from TRBV11-2 and TRBJ1-1; D is unclear. CDR3 length: 13 amino acids. Trimming cost V 2 bases and J 5 bases, with 9 bases left between them. Per the germline V gene, CDR1 is SGHAT and CDR2 is FQNNGV. The CDR3 DNA reads TGTGCCAGCAGCTTAACGTGGCTTACTGAAGCTTTCTTT. It yields the protein CASSLTWLTEAFF.

The gene calls are TRBV6-5 and TRBJ1-4; TRBD1 matches at 7 bases. The ends lost 10 bases at V and 3 bases at J; junction bases unmatched: 5. Germline V lookup: CDR1 MNHEY, CDR2 SVGAGI. CDR3 size: 13 residues. The CDR3 DNA follows: TGTGCCACTATCGACAGGGCTAATGAAAAACTGTTTTTT. Translation gives CATIDRANEKLFF.

This chain joins TRBV7-2 and TRBJ2-2; D remains unclear. The CDR3 extends over 14 amino acids. Germline V gives CDR1 SGHTA, CDR2 FQGNSA. The V end was cut by 0 bases, the J end by 1 base, with 3 bases between. CDR3 sequence reads: CASSLAKNTGELFF. The CDR3 DNA is TGTGCCAGCAGCTTAGCCAAGAACACCGGGGAGCTGTTTTTT.

The gene calls are TRBV28 and TRBJ2-3; D remains ambiguous. The V end was cut by 6 bases, the J end by 0 bases, with 10 bases between. Germline V CDR1 and CDR2: MDHEN, SYDVKM. There are 14 residues in the CDR3. The CDR3 DNA follows: TGTGCCAGCAGGAGCCCTATTAGCACAGATACGCAGTATTTT. Translated: CASRSPISTDTQYF.

The chain recombines TRBV6-1 with TRBJ2-1, with D possibly TRBD1 on 5 matching bases. V lost 3 bases and J 4 bases, leaving 13 bases between the germline ends. CDR1 and CDR2 from the germline V gene are MNHNS and SASEGT. The CDR3 runs to 15 residues. The CDR3 DNA is TGTGCCAGCAGTGACCCCCCTCAGGGATACAATGAGCAGTTCTTC. Translated: CASSDPPQGYNEQFF.

The chain uses TRBV5-6 and TRBJ1-1; D is uncertain. Germline loops: CDR1 SGHDT, CDR2 YYEEEE. The V gene lost 0 bases and the J gene lost 6 bases, with 12 bases spanning the gap. The CDR3 covers 14 residues. CDR3 amino acids: CASSLAVGDPEAFF. For the CDR3, the DNA is TGTGCCAGCAGCTTGGCCGTCGGGGATCCTGAAGCTTTCTTT.

This chain joins TRBV19 and TRBJ2-3; D is ambiguous. The ends were cut back, 4 bases at V and 0 bases at J, with 11 bases in the middle. The germline V gene has CDR1 LNHDA and CDR2 SQIVND (reference sequence). The CDR3 has 15 residues. The CDR3: CASSTRPLSTDTQYF. The CDR3 region has the DNA TGTGCCAGTAGTACCCGTCCCCTTAGCACAGATACGCAGTATTTT.

The rearrangement joins TRBV7-3 to TRBJ2-2; D is uncertain. The CDR3 contains 14 residues. Per the germline V gene, CDR1 is SGHTA and CDR2 is FQGTGA. V lost 8 bases to trimming and J lost 3 bases, with 13 bases between them. This CDR3 is CASSLGQDTGELFF. In DNA form, the CDR3 reads TGTGCCAGCTCCCTTGGCCAGGACACCGGGGAGCTGTTTTTT.

The genes are TRBV24-1 and TRBJ1-2, with 8 bases matching TRBD1. After removal of 4 bases from V and 6 bases from J, the junction contained 12 bases not matched to a gene. Germline CDR1 is KGHDR and CDR2 is SFDVKD. There are 16 residues in the CDR3. The CDR3 nucleotides are TGTGCCACCAGTGACCGCGAATCAGGGGGCAAAGATGGCTACACCTTC. Translated: CATSDRESGGKDGYTF.

This clone was seen once. CDR3 sequence reads: CASSPQGYEQFF. CDR3 nucleotide sequence: TGTGCCAGCAGTCCCCAGGGTTATGAGCAGTTCTTC. The chain couples TRBV6-2 or TRBV6-3 to TRBJ2-1, with D perhaps TRBD1 (5 bases). Trimming removed 5 bases at V and 8 bases at J, with 10 bases between. This CDR3 spans 12 amino acids. Germline V gene data show CDR1 as MNHEY and CDR2 as SVGEGT.

V usage is TRBV28 and J usage is TRBJ1-2; 8 bases agree with TRBD1. There are 14 residues in the CDR3. J was trimmed by 4 bases and V by 6 bases; bases with no gene match: 7. CDR1 is MDHEN and CDR2 is SYDVKM in the germline V gene. CDR3 coding DNA: TGTGCCAGCAGCGCAGGGGGCACTTCCTATGGCTACACCTTC. Translation gives CASSAGGTSYGYTF.

The rearrangement joins TRBV18 to TRBJ1-2; 8 bases map to TRBD1. With V trimmed by 6 bases and J by 7 bases, 7 bases remained unmatched. CDR3 length: 13 amino acids. Germline loops: CDR1 KGHSH, CDR2 LQKENI. CDR3 residues: CASSLGQELGYTF. The CDR3 coding sequence is TGTGCCAGCTCCCTGGGACAGGAGCTTGGCTACACCTTC.

The J gene is TRBJ1-1, the V gene TRBV9; the D gene is possibly TRBD1 (6 bases). The germline V gene has CDR1 SGDLS and CDR2 YYNGEE. CDR3 length: 16 amino acids. The V end was cut by 3 bases, the J end by 4 bases, with 19 bases between. The CDR3 here is CASSARDTNWGTEAFF. The DNA of the CDR3 is TGTGCCAGCAGCGCCCGGGACACAAATTGGGGCACTGAAGCTTTCTTT.

V gene TRBV12-3 or TRBV12-4 combines with J gene TRBJ1-2; the D is unclear. V lost 1 base and J 8 bases, leaving 11 bases between the germline ends. The CDR3 runs to 13 residues. CDR3 DNA: TGTGCCAGCAGTTTAGTGGGCGCCAGGGGCTACACCTTC. As protein: CASSLVGARGYTF.

The gene calls are TRBV27 and TRBJ2-5; 11 nucleotides agree with TRBD2. With V trimmed by 6 bases and J by 5 bases, 11 bases remained unmatched. The germline gives CDR1 MNHEY, CDR2 SMNVEV (reference sequence). The CDR3 has 16 amino acids. This CDR3 reads CASRSQPLAGVETQYF. The CDR3 nucleotides read TGTGCCAGCAGGTCGCAGCCACTAGCGGGAGTGGAGACCCAGTACTTC.

Only one count was recorded for this clone. The chain carries TRBV5-4 and TRBJ2-7; 7 bases are shared with TRBD2. Germline loops: CDR1 SGHNT, CDR2 YYREEE (reference sequence). The CDR3 runs to 17 residues. The V and J ends lost 4 bases and 4 bases, in that order; junction bases with no gene match: 17. CDR3 bases: TGTGCCAGCAGCCAGCGATTTAGCGGGTTCCTTGTTTACGAGCAGTACTTC. Translation: CASSQRFSGFLVYEQYF. The complete variable domain, with remaining parts taken from reference TRBV5-4 and TRBJ2-7, reads ETGVTQSPTHLIKTRGQQVTLRCSSQSGHNTVSWYQQALGQGPQFIFQYYREEENGRGNFPPRFSGLQFPNYSSELNVNALELDDSALYLCASSQRFSGFLVYEQYFGPGTRLTVT.

The CDR3 loop is CASSLSTGSRRNEKLFF. The CDR3 bases are TGTGCCAGCAGCCTATCAACAGGGTCCCGAAGGAATGAAAAACTGTTTTTT. The J gene is TRBJ1-4, the V gene TRBV7-9; possibly TRBD1 for D (6 bases). The CDR3 has 17 residues. Trimming shortened V by 5 bases and J by 5 bases, and 21 bases separated the two germline ends. CDR1 SEHNR and CDR2 FQNEAQ come from the germline V gene (reference sequence).

V usage is TRBV7-3 and J usage is TRBJ2-1, with D unclear. Trimming removed 4 bases from V and 13 bases from J, with 14 bases in between. This CDR3 contains 12 residues. The germline gives CDR1 SGHTA, CDR2 FQGTGA. The DNA for the CDR3 is TGTGCCAGCAGCTCCTACCTTGGAGCCCAGTTCTTC. As protein: CASSSYLGAQFF.

The chain employs TRBV28 and TRBJ1-1; D gene uncertain. The CDR3 is 14 residues long. CDR1 and CDR2 from the germline V gene are MDHEN and SYDVKM. V was trimmed by 4 bases and J by 3 bases, leaving 12 bases between them. CDR3 coding DNA: TGTGCCAGCAGTTCAGGCGGGTCGGACACTGAAGCTTTCTTT. As protein: CASSSGGSDTEAFF.

The rearrangement uses TRBV7-2 and TRBJ1-2; 9 bases match TRBD1. Per the germline V gene, CDR1 is SGHTA and CDR2 is FQGNSA. The CDR3 runs to 17 residues. Germline trimming cut 4 bases from V and 4 bases from J; bases unmatched to any gene: 13. Here the CDR3 DNA reads TGTGCCAGCAGCTCCGGGACAGGGAGCGGCCTCGGCTATGGCTACACCTTC. Its protein product is CASSSGTGSGLGYGYTF.